This T cell receptor beta chain was captured by sequencing in a study of radiotherapy plus CTLA-4 blockade in lung cancer. Looking at the study overall: Among patients, over 15% showed objective responses, and 30% to 40% had disease control. Overall study findings and caveats: Reports identified early blood T cell clone dynamics, with interferon-beta, as the best response predictor. In blood, tumor-derived TCR clones expanded after radiotherapy plus ipilimumab.

Sequencing was performed with immunoSEQ multiplex PCR; in TCRdb, only in-frame clones are kept and a portion is missing. The sample records some 43,000 clones, roughly four fifths being singletons. Focal radiation plus CTLA-4 blockade with ipilimumab was administered to patients who had chemo-refractory metastatic non-small-cell lung cancer. Comments on this clone: The antigen is undetermined.

Trimming pared 0 bases from V and 7 bases from J, leaving 13 bases between. Germline-derived CDR1 and CDR2 are MNHNY and SVGAGI (reference sequence). The CDR3 is 15 amino acids. The origin of this receptor is a human donor with non-small cell lung cancer who had stable disease on radiotherapy plus ipilimumab. The genes are TRBV6-6 and TRBJ1-3, with D tentatively TRBD1 (6 bases). This specimen consisted of peripheral blood, obtained from a patient treated with radiotherapy plus ipilimumab. The CDR3 DNA is TGTGCCAGCAGTTACTCCATCCGACAGGCCAACACCATATATTTT. It encodes CASSYSIRQANTIYF.